What follows are 25 T cell receptor beta chains derived from one specimen sequenced in a study of cytomegalovirus exposure and HLA in healthy donors. Some clones are missing from TCRdb's copy, which holds only in-frame ones; the method was immunoSEQ multiplex PCR. The data show tens of thousands of clones, roughly 92% seen once. Sequenced: PBMCs. These receptors were obtained from a woman younger than 45 in good health and CMV-seropositive.

The V call is TRBV30, the J call TRBJ1-2, with D possibly matching TRBD1 (6 bases). The length of the CDR3 is 14 residues. The V end was cut by 2 bases, the J end by 7 bases, with 17 bases between. From germline, CDR1 is GTSNPN and CDR2 SVGIG (reference sequence). The CDR3, as DNA: TGTGCCTGGAGTACTTACAGGGTTGCCAGTGGCTACACCTTC. This translates into CAWSTYRVASGYTF.

This CDR3 is CASRPWTGVVQPQHF. DNA for the CDR3: TGTGCCAGCAGGCCATGGACAGGGGTCGTGCAGCCCCAGCATTTT. The chain recombines TRBV28 with TRBJ1-5; 9 bases map to TRBD1. With 6 bases clipped from V and 7 bases from J, the junction kept 10 bases outside the gene matches. Germline V gives CDR1 MDHEN, CDR2 SYDVKM. The CDR3 runs 15 residues.

The chain has TRBV5-4 and TRBJ2-5; 14 nucleotides agree with TRBD2. The CDR3 length is 16 residues. CDR1 and CDR2 from the germline V gene are SGHNT and YYREEE (reference sequence). Trimming cost V 5 bases and J 5 bases; bases outside gene matches: 8. CDR3 bases: TGTGCCAGCAGTCTGACTAGCGGGAGGGCCCGGGAGACCCAGTACTTC. This codes for CASSLTSGRARETQYF.

The CDR3 DNA sequence: TGTGCCAGCAGCTTGGGACTAGCGGGAGGCCGCTCCTACAATGAGCAGTTCTTC. The encoded protein is CASSLGLAGGRSYNEQFF. This sequence joins TRBV5-4 and TRBJ2-1; TRBD2 matches 13 bases. CDR1 is SGHNT and CDR2 is YYREEE in the germline V gene (reference sequence). V was pared by 0 bases and J by 0 bases, with 3 bases of the junction left unmatched. This CDR3 is built from 18 residues.

This clone showed up just once. The CDR3 reads CASSSGLSPSSYNEQFF. The CDR3 region has the DNA TGCGCCAGCAGCTCTGGACTCTCCCCGAGCTCCTACAATGAGCAGTTCTTC. The rearrangement uses TRBV5-1 and TRBJ2-1; tentative D call: TRBD2 (5 bases). Trimming stripped 3 bases from V and 0 bases from J, with 16 bases between. The CDR3 length is 17 residues. Per the germline V gene, CDR1 is SGHRS and CDR2 is YFSETQ.

The chain recombines TRBV2 with TRBJ1-1; no definite D call. The CDR3 length is 13 residues. Trimming cost V 6 bases and J 1 base, with 9 bases left between them. Germline V CDR1 and CDR2: SNHLY, FYNNEI. This CDR3 reads CASRTTENTEAFF. The DNA for the CDR3 is TGTGCCAGCAGAACCACAGAGAACACTGAAGCTTTCTTT.

The chain has TRBV28 and TRBJ2-5; D call uncertain. This CDR3 contains 12 residues. V was cut by 7 bases and J by 3 bases, with 9 bases left in between. Germline V CDR1 and CDR2: MDHEN, SYDVKM. The CDR3 DNA is TGTGCCAGCAATGGCCAAGAAGAGACCCAGTACTTC. Its translation is CASNGQEETQYF.

The chain joins TRBV29-1 to TRBJ2-1; TRBD1 matches at 7 bases. This CDR3 spans 14 amino acids. V shed 4 bases and J 12 bases; nucleotides not matched to a gene: 15. Germline-derived CDR1 and CDR2 are SQVTM and ANQGSEA. CDR3 amino acids: CSVVSTRGLYGQFF. The CDR3, as DNA: TGCAGCGTTGTGTCGACCAGGGGGTTATATGGGCAGTTCTTC.

This clone was observed a single time. The chain is built from TRBV18 and TRBJ1-1; D is possibly TRBD1 (5 bases). This CDR3 spans 13 amino acids. Trimming removed 2 bases at V and 2 bases at J, with 6 bases between. CDR1 is KGHSH, CDR2 LQKENI, per germline. Written as DNA, the CDR3 is TGTGCCAGCTCACCAGGACACAACACTGAAGCTTTCTTT. It yields the protein CASSPGHNTEAFF. Combining the CDR3 with reference TRBV18 and TRBJ1-1 gives the whole variable domain NAGVMQNPRHLVRRRGQEARLRCSPMKGHSHVYWYRQLPEEGLKFMVYLQKENIIDESGMPKERFSAEFPKEGPSILRIQQVVRGDSAAYFCASSPGHNTEAFFGQGTRLTVV.

The rearrangement uses TRBV19 and TRBJ1-4; 9 bases fit TRBD1. Germline V gives CDR1 LNHDA, CDR2 SQIVND (reference sequence). Trimming at V came to 4 bases and at J to 0 bases, leaving 9 bases not matched to a gene. CDR3 length: 18 residues. The CDR3 DNA is TGTGCCAGTAGTACCTGGGACAGGGAAACGGCAACTAATGAAAAACTGTTTTTT. This translates into CASSTWDRETATNEKLFF. Full variable domain (remainder filled in from reference TRBV19 and TRBJ1-4): DGGITQSPKYLFRKEGQNVTLSCEQNLNHDAMYWYRQDPGQGLRLIYYSQIVNDFQKGDIAEGYSVSREKKESFPLTVTSAQKNPTAFYLCASSTWDRETATNEKLFFGSGTQLSVL.

The genes are TRBV28 and TRBJ2-5; 9 positions agree with TRBD1. Germline values: CDR1 MDHEN, CDR2 SYDVKM. The CDR3 loop spans 14 amino acids. Trimming removed 4 bases from V and 4 bases from J; junction bases left unmatched: 4. The CDR3 DNA reads as TGTGCCAGCAGTTCACGACAGGGGGGAGAGACCCAGTACTTC. Its protein product is CASSSRQGGETQYF.

J is TRBJ2-3 and V is TRBV6-5; D is unresolved. The CDR3 runs 11 residues. Trimming left V 8 bases short and J 4 bases short, with 7 bases between. CDR1 and CDR2 (germline): MNHEY, SVGAGI. The CDR3 DNA sequence: TGTGCCAGCCCCGTCGCAGATACGCAGTATTTT. It yields the protein CASPVADTQYF.

The chain has TRBV7-2 and TRBJ2-3; D unresolved. There are 13 residues in the CDR3. The germline V and J ends were trimmed by 5 bases and 2 bases, with 8 bases remaining between them. CDR1 is SGHTA, CDR2 FQGNSA, per germline. DNA for the CDR3: TGTGCCAGCAGCCCTCGTAACACAGATACGCAGTATTTT. Its protein is CASSPRNTDTQYF. Full variable domain (missing parts from reference TRBV7-2 and TRBJ2-3): GAGVSQSPSNKVTEKGKDVELRCDPISGHTALYWYRQSLGQGLEFLIYFQGNSAPDKSGLPSDRFSAERTGGSVSTLTIQRTQQEDSAVYLCASSPRNTDTQYFGPGTRLTVL.

The CDR3 protein is CASSHGTPGVYEQYF. The CDR3, as DNA: TGTGCCAGCAGCCACGGGACGCCGGGGGTCTACGAGCAGTACTTC. This chain uses TRBV7-6 with TRBJ2-7, with a tentative D call TRBD2 (6 bases). Between the trimmed V and J ends, which lost 5 bases and 3 bases, there was a span of 17 bases. Germline V gene sequence: CDR1 SGHVS, CDR2 FNYEAQ. The CDR3 length is 15 residues. The full variable domain, rest sourced from reference TRBV7-6 and TRBJ2-7, is GAGVSQSPRYKVTKRGQDVALRCDPISGHVSLYWYRQALGQGPEFLTYFNYEAQQDKSGLPNDRFSAERPEGSISTLTIQRTEQRDSAMYRCASSHGTPGVYEQYFGPGTRLTVT.

The chain recombines TRBV19 with TRBJ2-7, with 11 bases identical to TRBD2. Unmatched junction bases numbered 13, after V lost 4 bases and J lost 8 bases. Germline V gene data show CDR1 as LNHDA and CDR2 as SQIVND (reference sequence). This CDR3 comprises 16 residues. For the CDR3, the DNA is TGTGCCAGTAGTACCACCGCGACTAGCGGGAAATGGAAGCAGTACTTC. Translating gives CASSTTATSGKWKQYF.

The chain joins TRBV28 to TRBJ2-3; D perhaps matches TRBD2 (5 bases). This CDR3 spans 12 amino acids. CDR1 MDHEN and CDR2 SYDVKM come from the germline V gene. CDR3 in DNA: TGTGCTATCCGGGGAAGCACAGATACGCAGTATTTT. This codes for CAIRGSTDTQYF.

The DNA for the CDR3 is TGTGCCAGCAGCCGTGACAGATTCTACGAGCAGTACTTC. Translated: CASSRDRFYEQYF. The chain employs TRBV7-2 and TRBJ2-7; the D gene is possibly TRBD1 (5 bases). Trimming stripped 5 bases from V and 3 bases from J, with 11 bases between. CDR1 is SGHTA, CDR2 FQGNSA, per germline. The CDR3 totals 13 residues.

The chain combines TRBV7-2 with TRBJ2-7; D is perhaps TRBD2 (5 bases). Germline V gene sequence: CDR1 SGHTA, CDR2 FQGNSA. V was cut by 3 bases and J by 6 bases, with 21 bases left in between. The CDR3 loop spans 16 amino acids. CDR3 region: CASSFGSRLAVVEQYF. CDR3 bases: TGTGCCAGCAGCTTTGGTTCTAGGCTAGCAGTCGTCGAGCAGTACTTC.

This chain joins TRBV18 and TRBJ2-6; weak D call: TRBD2 (5 bases). Per germline, CDR1 KGHSH and CDR2 LQKENI. Trimming removed 6 bases at V and 0 bases at J, with 9 bases between. The CDR3 covers 15 residues. This CDR3 is CASSQGSSGANVLTF. DNA for the CDR3: TGTGCCAGCTCCCAAGGGAGCTCTGGGGCCAACGTCCTGACTTTC.

This clone was counted a single time. CDR3 amino acids: CASSYSRTGGSYEQYF. DNA for the CDR3: TGTGCCAGCAGTTACTCACGGACAGGGGGATCCTACGAGCAGTACTTC. The chain combines TRBV6-5 with TRBJ2-7; 10 nucleotides align to TRBD1. This CDR3 region has 16 residues. V was clipped by 0 bases and J by 1 base; unmatched bases: 3. The germline gives CDR1 MNHEY, CDR2 SVGAGI.

In this sample, this clone turned up once. This chain connects TRBV19 to TRBJ1-1, with 10 nucleotides matching TRBD1. Trimming removed 5 bases from V and 5 bases from J; junction bases left unmatched: 8. Germline V CDR1 and CDR2: LNHDA, SQIVND (reference sequence). This CDR3 contains 15 residues. The CDR3 DNA follows: TGTGCCAGTAGTTGGGACAGGGGAATTGGGACTGAAGCTTTCTTT. Amino acids: CASSWDRGIGTEAFF.

V usage is TRBV5-1 and J usage is TRBJ1-2; D is unresolved. The CDR3 has 13 amino acids. V lost 0 bases, J lost 3 bases, and 6 bases lay in between. Germline CDR1 reads SGHRS; CDR2 reads YFSETQ. In DNA form, the CDR3 reads TGCGCCAGCAGCTTGGGCGGGGACTATGGCTACACCTTC. Its translation is CASSLGGDYGYTF.

The J gene is TRBJ2-3, the V gene TRBV2; 9 positions agree with TRBD2. The V segment lost 7 bases and the J segment 0 bases; nucleotides outside the gene matches: 5. This CDR3 comprises 15 residues. Germline V lookup: CDR1 SNHLY, CDR2 FYNNEI. The CDR3 loop is CASKRTSASTDTQYF. The CDR3, as DNA: TGTGCCAGCAAGCGGACTAGCGCAAGCACAGATACGCAGTATTTT.

The chain is built from TRBV30 and TRBJ2-1; D is uncertain. CDR1 and CDR2 (germline): GTSNPN, SVGIG (reference sequence). The CDR3 consists of 15 residues. Between the trimmed V and J ends, which lost 4 bases and 0 bases, there was a span of 13 bases. Here the CDR3 DNA reads TGTGCCTGGAAGCTAGACGCGAGCTCCTACAATGAGCAGTTCTTC. Residues: CAWKLDASSYNEQFF.

V usage is TRBV25-1 and J usage is TRBJ2-7, with TRBD1 matching 7 bases. CDR3 size: 14 residues. CDR1 and CDR2 (germline): MGHDK, SYGVNS. With 6 bases clipped from V and 2 bases from J, the junction kept 7 bases outside the gene matches. This chain's CDR3 is CASRTTGAPYEQYF. CDR3 nucleotides: TGTGCCAGCAGGACAACAGGGGCGCCCTACGAGCAGTACTTC.